This is a list of T cell receptor beta chains from one sample in a study of identical twins. TCRdb re-analysed the 5' RACE reads in MiXCR, keeping a single row per CDR3 protein. The repertoire holds some 790,000 distinct CDR3 sequences, with over 15% as singletons. Separately, the same data were catalogued under a study of T cells expressing NK-cell markers.

Sequenced sample: PBMCs. The receptors originated from a woman aged 18-29 years in good health. Both conserved end residues are part of each CDR3. The D gene is left open where the match is weak. Not every row has a clone size; where given, it reads once, few, many or a size class.

CDR3 DNA | CDR3 protein | V gene | clone size | D gene | J gene
TGTGCCAGCAGCGAACGCCAAGCGGGTGCAGCCTACGAGCAGTACTTC | CASSERQAGAAYEQYF | TRBV7-9 | - | - | TRBJ2-7
TGTGCCAGCAGTGAAAACCGAGGACAGGGGGCGAATCAGCCCCAGCATTTT | CASSENRGQGANQPQHF | TRBV6-1 | - | TRBD1 | TRBJ1-5
TGTGCCAGCAGTTTTTCTTCCGCTAGCGGGATTGGGCAGTACTTC | CASSFSSASGIGQYF | TRBV12-3/TRBV12-4 | many | TRBD2 | TRBJ2-7
TGCGCCAGCAGCTTGGGTGCGCGCGTGGGCTACGAGCAGTACTTC | CASSLGARVGYEQYF | TRBV5-1 | many | - | TRBJ2-7
TGTGCCAGCAGTTTAGGGACAGGGTATGAAAAACTGTTTTTT | CASSLGTGYEKLFF | TRBV12-3/TRBV12-4 | - | TRBD1 | TRBJ1-4
TGTGCCAGTAGTATAAACCATGAGCAGTTCTTC | CASSINHEQFF | TRBV19 | - | - | TRBJ2-1
TGTGCCAGCTCACCACGGGGACAGGGGGTTTACTCTGGGGCCAACGTCCTGACTTTC | CASSPRGQGVYSGANVLTF | TRBV18 | - | TRBD1 | TRBJ2-6
TGTGCCAGCAGTTACTCGACGATTATTGGGACTGAAGCTTTCTTT | CASSYSTIIGTEAFF | TRBV6-2/TRBV6-3 | - | - | TRBJ1-1
TGTGCCAGCAGCCAAGCTCCGGGACGGGAGTATGGCTACACCTTC | CASSQAPGREYGYTF | TRBV4-2 | few | - | TRBJ1-2
TGTGCCAGCATGAAAGGATACGACTCCCAAAACATTCAGTACTTC | CASMKGYDSQNIQYF | TRBV6-2/TRBV6-3 | once | - | TRBJ2-4
TGCGCCAGCAGCTTGGAGGGGTCGGTGACCCAGTACTTC | CASSLEGSVTQYF | TRBV5-1 | - | - | TRBJ2-5
TGTGCCAGCAGCTCAGGGAACGGTGGGAATGAAAAACTGTTTTTT | CASSSGNGGNEKLFF | TRBV11-2 | - | - | TRBJ1-4
TGTGCCAGCAGCTTAGGCAGCCCAAGTGAGCAGTTCTTC | CASSLGSPSEQFF | TRBV7-9 | - | - | TRBJ2-1
TGTGCCAGCTCACCACCTCAACAGGGGGTCGGGCAGTACTTC | CASSPPQQGVGQYF | TRBV18 | - | TRBD1 | TRBJ2-7
TGTGCCAGCAGACGGACTAGCCAGGAGACCCAGTACTTC | CASRRTSQETQYF | TRBV6-2/TRBV6-3 | few | TRBD2 | TRBJ2-5
TGCAGTGCTAGTACAGGGTCCGCTTACGAGCAGTACTTC | CSASTGSAYEQYF | TRBV20-1 | - | - | TRBJ2-7
TGTGCCAGCAGTCGGCAGGTTGCCTCACCCCTCCACTTT | CASSRQVASPLHF | TRBV12-3/TRBV12-4 | few | - | TRBJ1-6
TGTGCCAGCAGCTTGGGGTCTGGGAGCCCCCTCCACTTT | CASSLGSGSPLHF | TRBV7-9 | few | - | TRBJ1-6
TGCAGCGTTGGGGGACAGTACACAGATACGCAGTATTTT | CSVGGQYTDTQYF | TRBV29-1 | - | TRBD1 | TRBJ2-3
TGTGCCAGCAGTGAAGCGCTTGTAATAGCGGGAGGCCCTGGAGATACGCAGTATTTT | CASSEALVIAGGPGDTQYF | TRBV2 | - | TRBD2 | TRBJ2-3
TGCGCCAGCAGCTTGCCCGGGGACATTCAGTACTTC | CASSLPGDIQYF | TRBV5-1 | many | - | TRBJ2-4
TGCGCCAGCAGCTTGGCCTATTTGACTCTCGGCACAGATACGCAGTATTTT | CASSLAYLTLGTDTQYF | TRBV5-1 | - | - | TRBJ2-3